The source of this TCR beta chain is a study of radiation and T cells in renal cell carcinoma. Study context: Nephrectomy followed 15 Gy stereotactic body radiation by 4 weeks. Broader study findings: From baseline, blood top tumor clonotypes peaked at 2 weeks post-radiation. No pretreatment tumor biopsies were available for baseline clonotypes.

Indicated time point: baseline pretreatment blood. The treatment: 15 Gy SBRT to primary tumor, nephrectomy 4 weeks later. Clear cell pathology was present in this patient's renal cell carcinoma. In regard to this clone: Its target is not known.

Profiling relied on immunoSEQ multiplex PCR, and the TCRdb table lists in-frame clones only, not all of them. The sample yields roughly 150,000 clones, roughly 90% seen once. V was clipped by 5 bases and J by 2 bases, with 16 bases between them. This CDR3 has 15 residues. Germline V gene sequence: CDR1 SEHNR, CDR2 FQNEAQ (reference sequence). The clonotype was recovered from a woman in her sixties or seventies with renal cell carcinoma. This specimen consisted of blood, obtained from a patient whose treatment included radiotherapy and nephrectomy. The chain has TRBV7-9 and TRBJ2-7, with D perhaps TRBD1 or TRBD2 (5 bases each). The CDR3 region is CASSLDRDPTYEQYF. The DNA of the CDR3 is TGTGCCAGCAGCCTAGACCGGGACCCAACCTACGAGCAGTACTTC.